Below, one T cell receptor (beta chain) is given with its context. The target antigen is unknown. This entry belongs to a study of T cells in Graves' hyperthyroidism and ophthalmopathy. Overall study context: Staff took peripheral blood when the initial diagnosis was made, before any treatment began. Study-level findings and limits: Most thyroid clonotypes that were expanded above 0.001 also turned up in blood.

The diagnostic basis comprised clinical symptoms, serum thyroxine and TRAb, thyroid ultrasound and orbital computed tomography. V was shortened by 5 bases and J by 5 bases, with 12 bases between the two germline ends. The CDR3 contains 13 residues. Template material for amplifying TCR beta CDR3 regions consisted of RNA transcripts. RT-PCR in the first round (using the HTBI primer set) targeted the TCR CDR3. TCRdb fed the multiplex PCR reads into MiXCR, producing one record per CDR3 protein. The table lists about 250,000 distinct CDR3 sequences, 24% of them singletons. The sample taken for sequencing was blood. The source is a woman aged 40 to 50 with Graves' ophthalmopathy. The gene calls are TRBV12-3 or TRBV12-4 and TRBJ1-2; no definite D call. CDR3 sequence: CASSNNGGYGYTF. Here the CDR3 DNA reads TGTGCCAGCAGTAACAACGGAGGGTATGGCTACACCTTC.